These 10 T cell receptor beta chains were all obtained from the same sample, sequenced in a study of blood T cell repertoires in COVID-19. Some clones are missing from TCRdb's copy, which holds only in-frame ones; the method was immunoSEQ multiplex PCR. The repertoire includes about 45,000 clones, more than 65% of them detected once, and roughly 13% sits in the top ten. The material sequenced was peripheral blood. Receptors originate from a human donor in a cohort sampled during active COVID-19.

This chain uses TRBV23-1 with TRBJ2-7; TRBD1 is a possible D gene (5 bases). TRBV23-1 is classed as an ORF, of uncertain function. This CDR3 is 16 amino acids long. V lost 3 bases, J lost 0 bases, and 15 bases lay in between. The CDR3 DNA reads TGCGCCAGCAGTCAGCCAGGGTCGCTCAACTCCTACGAGCAGTACTTC. This gives the protein CASSQPGSLNSYEQYF.

The chain joins TRBV7-9 to TRBJ1-5, with a tentative D call TRBD1 (5 bases). The CDR3 spans 11 residues. The germline V gene encodes CDR1 SEHNR and CDR2 FQNEAQ (reference sequence). Trimming shortened V by 4 bases and J by 11 bases, and 9 bases separated the two germline ends. CDR3 nucleotides: TGTGCCAGCAGCTCTGAAGGGGCCCAGCATTTT. This encodes CASSSEGAQHF. Full variable domain (remainder filled in from reference TRBV7-9 and TRBJ1-5): DTGVSQNPRHKITKRGQNVTFRCDPISEHNRLYWYRQTLGQGPEFLTYFQNEAQLEKSRLLSDRFSAERPKGSFSTLEIQRTEQGDSAMYLCASSSEGAQHFGDGTRLSIL.

This clone came up a few times. The rearrangement joins TRBV7-9 to TRBJ1-4; D call uncertain. Per germline, CDR1 SEHNR and CDR2 FQNEAQ (reference sequence). The CDR3 covers 15 residues. Trimming shortened V by 4 bases and J by 8 bases, and 17 bases separated the two germline ends. CDR3 nucleotide sequence: TGTGCCAGCAGCTACGGTGGAGGGCCTGGAGAAAAACTGTTTTTT. Translating it yields CASSYGGGPGEKLFF.

The chain has TRBV6-5 and TRBJ1-1; D ambiguous. CDR1 MNHEY and CDR2 SVGAGI come from the germline V gene. Trimming removed 5 bases from V and 0 bases from J, with 7 bases in between. This CDR3 is 13 amino acids long. The DNA of the CDR3 is TGTGCCAGCAGTCCAGATATGAACACTGAAGCTTTCTTT. Amino acids: CASSPDMNTEAFF.

V is TRBV12-3 or TRBV12-4 and J is TRBJ1-4; possible D gene TRBD1, 5 bases. Trimming pared 5 bases from V and 5 bases from J, leaving 9 bases between. This CDR3 has 13 residues. The CDR3 bases are TGTGCCAGCAGTGTGAGACAGAATGAAAAACTGTTTTTT. It translates to CASSVRQNEKLFF.

This rearrangement joins TRBV3-1 (or the pseudogene TRBV3-2) to TRBJ2-7; maybe TRBD1 (5 bases). CDR1 is LGHDT, CDR2 YNNKEL, per germline (reference sequence). The CDR3 contains 14 residues. With 1 base removed from V and 2 bases from J, the gap between germline ends came to 9 bases. CDR3 DNA: TGTGCCAGCAGCCAAGGGCAGGGAACCTACGAGCAGTACTTC. Its protein is CASSQGQGTYEQYF.

This clone was counted a single time. CDR3 protein: CASRQGGRNQPQHF. CDR3 sequence (DNA): TGTGCCAGCAGACAAGGGGGCCGCAATCAGCCCCAGCATTTT. This chain links TRBV28 with TRBJ1-5, with 7 bases identical to TRBD1. The V and J ends lost 6 bases and 2 bases, in that order; junction bases with no gene match: 4. The CDR3 runs 14 residues. Germline CDR1 reads MDHEN; CDR2 reads SYDVKM.

This chain joins TRBV11-2 and TRBJ1-1, with 7 bases that match TRBD1. The J segment lost 1 base and the V segment lost 2 bases, leaving 1 base of the junction unmatched. The CDR3 is made up of 14 amino acids. CDR1 is SGHAT, CDR2 FQNNGV, per germline. The CDR3 bases are TGTGCCAGCAGCTTACGGACAGGGAACACTGAAGCTTTCTTT. Its translation: CASSLRTGNTEAFF.

On this clone itself: A read error may produce the germline difference seen at one junction end. V is TRBV24-1 and J is TRBJ2-7; maybe TRBD1 (7 bases). Germline lookup yields CDR1 KGHDR and CDR2 SFDVKD. This CDR3 is 17 amino acids long. CDR3 bases: TGTGCCACCAGTGATCCCCCCGGGGCAGGGGGGAGCGTAAGGATACACTTC. This translates into CATSDPPGAGGSVRIHF.

The chain carries TRBV6-5 and TRBJ2-1; 10 nucleotides agree with TRBD1. V shed 6 bases and J 5 bases; nucleotides not matched to a gene: 7. The CDR3 has 15 amino acids. In germline, CDR1 is MNHEY, CDR2 SVGAGI. In nucleotides, the CDR3 is TGTGCCAGCAGCCCGGGACAGGGGTGGAACAATGAGCAGTTCTTC. As protein: CASSPGQGWNNEQFF.